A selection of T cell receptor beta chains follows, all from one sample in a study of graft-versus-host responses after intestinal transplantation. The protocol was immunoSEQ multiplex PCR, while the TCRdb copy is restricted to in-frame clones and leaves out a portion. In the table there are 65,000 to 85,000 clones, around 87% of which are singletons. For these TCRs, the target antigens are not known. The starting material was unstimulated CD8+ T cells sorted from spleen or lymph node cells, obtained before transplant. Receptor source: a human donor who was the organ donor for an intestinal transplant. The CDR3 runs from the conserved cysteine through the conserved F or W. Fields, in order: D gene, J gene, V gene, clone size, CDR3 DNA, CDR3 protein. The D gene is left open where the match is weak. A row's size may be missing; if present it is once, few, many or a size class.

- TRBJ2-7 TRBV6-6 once TGTGCCAGCAGTTACTCGAGGAGTCACCACGAGCAGTACTTC CASSYSRSHHEQYF
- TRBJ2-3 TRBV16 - TGTGCCAGCAGCCAAATAAGGGCAGATACGCAGTATTTT CASSQIRADTQYF
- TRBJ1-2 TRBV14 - TGTGCCAGCAGCCAAGAGGCAGGGAACTATGGCTACACCTTC CASSQEAGNYGYTF
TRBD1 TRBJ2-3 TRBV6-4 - TGTGCCAGCAGAGACGACAGGGACACAGATACGCAGTATTTT CASRDDRDTDTQYF
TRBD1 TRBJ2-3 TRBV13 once TGTGCCAGCAGCTCTACAGGGGCAATCACAGATACGCAGTATTTT CASSSTGAITDTQYF
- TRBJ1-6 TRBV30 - TGTGCCTGGCAGGGCAGTGGGGTGGGACCCCTCCACTTT CAWQGSGVGPLHF
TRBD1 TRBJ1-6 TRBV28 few TGTGCCAGCAGTTTATCGGGACAGATTAATTCACCCCTCCACTTT CASSLSGQINSPLHF
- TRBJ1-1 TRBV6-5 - TGTGCCAGCAGCCTCGGGGCCGCCAACACTGAAGCTTTCTTT CASSLGAANTEAFF
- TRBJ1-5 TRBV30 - TGTGCAATGGGCGGGGAAGAGGAGCCCCAGCATTTT CAMGGEEEPQHF
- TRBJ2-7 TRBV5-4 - TGTGCCAGCAGCTTTAACCGGGGGATCTACGAGCAGTACTTC CASSFNRGIYEQYF
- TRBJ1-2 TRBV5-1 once TGCGCCAGCAGGGCGAGGGGCGGTGGCTACACCTTC CASRARGGGYTF
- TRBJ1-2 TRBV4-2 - TGTGCCAGCAGCCAATCGCAGGTGGAGGATTATATGGGCTACACCTTC CASSQSQVEDYMGYTF
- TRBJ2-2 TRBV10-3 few TGTGCCATCAGTGAGACAAGAGGTACCGGGGAGCTGTTTTTT CAISETRGTGELFF
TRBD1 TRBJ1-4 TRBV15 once TGTGCCACCAGCAGCGCCCTGACAGGGGCGGATGAAAAACTGTTTTTT CATSSALTGADEKLFF
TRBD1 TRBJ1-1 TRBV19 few TGTGCCAGTATAAGGGGGCTCGGCATGAACACTGAAGCTTTCTTT CASIRGLGMNTEAFF
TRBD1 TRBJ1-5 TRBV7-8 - TGTGCCAGCAGCCTCGCCGGGGACAGGGCTAATCAGCCCCAGCATTTT CASSLAGDRANQPQHF
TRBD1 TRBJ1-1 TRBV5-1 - TGCGCCAGCAGCTTGGAGCAGGGGGCTCTGGCTTTCTTT CASSLEQGALAFF
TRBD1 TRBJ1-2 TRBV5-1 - TGCGCCAGCAGCTTAGGACAGGGGAATGATTACTATGGCTACACCTTC CASSLGQGNDYYGYTF
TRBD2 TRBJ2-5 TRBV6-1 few TGTGCCAGCATCCTTGGGGGGGGAGAAGAGACCCAGTACTTC CASILGGGEETQYF
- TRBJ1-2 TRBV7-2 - TGTGCCAGCAGCGCCTCGGGGGGGGAGGATGGCTACACCTTC CASSASGGEDGYTF
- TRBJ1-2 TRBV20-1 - TGCAGTGCTCCCAAGGGGGTGTTTGAATTCTTC CSAPKGVFEFF
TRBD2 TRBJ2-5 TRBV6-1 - TGTGCCAGCAGTCGACTAGCGGGGGGGCCGGAGACCCAGTACTTC CASSRLAGGPETQYF
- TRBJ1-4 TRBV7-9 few TGTGCCAGCAGCGAGGGGGATGGGTATAATGAAAAACTGTTTTTT CASSEGDGYNEKLFF
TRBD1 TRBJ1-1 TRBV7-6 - TGTGCCAGCAGCTTAGGGTGGGACAGGGGAGAAAACACTGAAGCTTTCTTT CASSLGWDRGENTEAFF
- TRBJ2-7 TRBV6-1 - TGTGCCAGCAGTGAAGCGCACGGGGGGCCGAACGAGCAGTACTTC CASSEAHGGPNEQYF
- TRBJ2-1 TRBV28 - TGTGCCAGCAGGGGGGTGGCTAATGAGCAGTTCTTC CASRGVANEQFF
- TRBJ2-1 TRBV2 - TGTGCCCACAAAGGGGGGGAAGATGAGCAGTTCTTC CAHKGGEDEQFF
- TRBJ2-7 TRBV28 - TGTGCCAGCAGACCCTTGGACAGTTCCTACGAGCAGTACTTC CASRPLDSSYEQYF
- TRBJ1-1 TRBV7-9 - TGTGCCAGCAGCTTAGTCCCGGGGTACACTGAAGCTTTCTTT CASSLVPGYTEAFF
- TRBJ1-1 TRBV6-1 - TGTGCCAGCGGAGGGTTATGGATGAACACTGAAGCTTTCTTT CASGGLWMNTEAFF
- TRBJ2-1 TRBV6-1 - TGTGCCAGCAGTGCCAGCCCGGGGGACTACAATGAGCAGTTCTTC CASSASPGDYNEQFF
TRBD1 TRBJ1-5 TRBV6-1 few TGTGCCAGCAGATACAGGGGGGGAGGCAATCAGCCCCAGCATTTT CASRYRGGGNQPQHF
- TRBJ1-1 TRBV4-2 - TGTGCCAGCAGCCCGCCGGGGACAAGCGAAGCTTTCTTT CASSPPGTSEAFF
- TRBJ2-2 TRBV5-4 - TGTGCCAGCAGCCGTCCCGGGGAGACCGGGGAGCTGTTTTTT CASSRPGETGELFF
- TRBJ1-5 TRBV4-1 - TGCGCCAGCAGCCAAGATAGCATGGAGTATAGCAATCAGCCCCAGCATTTT CASSQDSMEYSNQPQHF
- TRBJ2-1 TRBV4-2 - TGTGCCAGCAGCCAAGTTTGGGACGTCGACAGGACGAACAATGAGCAGTTCTTC CASSQVWDVDRTNNEQFF
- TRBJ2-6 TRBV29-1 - TGCAGCGTTGAAGGGCAGGGTGCGGGGGCCAACGTCCTGACTTTC CSVEGQGAGANVLTF
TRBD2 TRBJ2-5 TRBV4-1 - TGCGCCAGCAGCCAAGGGATGGGACTAGGATCCCACCCTGAGTACTTC CASSQGMGLGSHPEYF
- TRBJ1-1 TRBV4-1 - TGCGCCAGCAGCCAAGATAGGTCGGGGCTGAACACTGAAGCTTTCTTT CASSQDRSGLNTEAFF
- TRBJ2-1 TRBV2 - TGTGCCCAGCAGGGACATCGGACCCCTTACAATGAGCAGTTCTTC CAQQGHRTPYNEQFF
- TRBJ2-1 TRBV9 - TGTGCCAGCAGCGTAGCGGGTAACCCCTACAATGAGCAGTTCTTC CASSVAGNPYNEQFF
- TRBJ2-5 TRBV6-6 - TGTGCCAGCAGATACTGGGAGGGGGCGGGAGAGACCCAGTACTTC CASRYWEGAGETQYF
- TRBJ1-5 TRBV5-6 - TGTGCCAGCAGCTTGGGTAATTCGGTCCGGACGGGGCTCGGTCAGCCCCAGCATTTT CASSLGNSVRTGLGQPQHF
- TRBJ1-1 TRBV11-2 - TGTGCCAGCAGCTCCCGCTTCTCAGGGGAAGCTGAAGCTTTCTTT CASSSRFSGEAEAFF
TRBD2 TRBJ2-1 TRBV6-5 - TGTGCCAGCAGTCTCAGCGGGGGGGTTAACAATGAGCAGTTCTTC CASSLSGGVNNEQFF